This T cell receptor beta chain was documented in a study of beta chain features in type 1 diabetes. Concerning this clone itself: The antigen remains undetermined.

General study findings and limits: Moderately but significantly shorter TCRB CDR3s were found in Type 1 diabetes patients in all four CD4+ subsets. A possible short-template PCR bias applies equally to patients and controls. Diminished insertions and augmented deletions at VDJ junctions characterized type 1 diabetes patients. Because the template was cDNA, high-expressing cells might be over-represented.

The length of the CDR3 is 15 residues. The V gene lost 2 bases and the J gene lost 0 bases, with 10 bases spanning the gap. CDR1 and CDR2 (germline): SGDLS, YYNGEE. The sequenced template was cDNA made from the entire isolated RNA. About 3.57 million reads, on average, came from each naive, central memory and regulatory T cell sample. Data came from immunoSEQ multiplex PCR; TCRdb stores just in-frame clones and leaves some out. The profile shows over 40,000 clones, around 71% of them singletons. The sequenced sample was Tregs from blood. The rearrangement joins TRBV9 to TRBJ2-3; D call uncertain. The TCR originated in a woman in her late teens or twenties with type 1 diabetes. The CDR3, as DNA: TGTGCCAGCAGCGTCGCGCTAGTTAGCACAGATACGCAGTATTTT. This translates into CASSVALVSTDTQYF.